The 5 T cell receptor beta chains below come from one sample, sequenced in a study of Graves' ophthalmopathy and Graves' hyperthyroidism (dated by TCRdb to the late 2010s). Instrument on record: Illumina HiSeq 2000. For repertoire sequencing, TCR beta CDR3 regions were amplified from RNA transcripts. HTBI primers and the Qiagen OneStep RT-PCR kit were used in a first-round RT-PCR, which was followed by a second-round multiplex PCR, size selection and purification. TCRdb ran its own pipeline on the public reads, namely fastp trimming at Q25 and MiXCR clone calling, and kept in-frame beta chains. Each CDR3 protein gets just one entry, which takes the most common genes and DNA from the rows behind it. For this sample there are 620,000 or so distinct CDR3 sequences; roughly 20% appear just once. In total, the top ten clones hold roughly 6.9% of the sample. The specimen sequenced was peripheral blood. All receptors come from a woman younger than 35 with stable Graves' hyperthyroidism. Some clones in this sample may be carry-over from other donors' samples. Donor details come from another sample of the same person, matched by shared clones.

The V and J genes are TRBV9 and TRBJ2-5, with TRBD1 identical over 12 bases. Per germline, CDR1 SGDLS and CDR2 YYNGEE. V was clipped by 4 bases and J by 4 bases; unmatched bases: 5. The CDR3 has 15 residues. The CDR3 region has the DNA TGTGCCAGCAGCTCGGGACAGGGGGCTGGAGAGACCCAGTACTTC. This translates into CASSSGQGAGETQYF.

The chain joins TRBV4-3 to TRBJ1-2; 10 bases map to TRBD1. J was trimmed by 6 bases and V by 0 bases; bases with no gene match: 7. CDR3 length: 16 amino acids. Germline values: CDR1 LGHNA, CDR2 YSLEER. The CDR3 DNA reads as TGCGCCAGCAGCCAAGATTACCCAGACAGGGGGCATGGCTACACCTTC. Translation gives CASSQDYPDRGHGYTF.

This clonotype has a handful of counts. One junction end does not reproduce the germline sequence, and a read error may be involved. The chain carries TRBV11-2 and TRBJ1-1, with D hard to call. This CDR3 comprises 15 residues. The germline gives CDR1 SGHAT, CDR2 FQNNGV. The CDR3 nucleotides are TGTGCCAGCAGCGTAGACATTATCGTGAACACTGAAGCTTTCTTT. Translated: CASSVDIIVNTEAFF.

Many counts were recorded for this clonotype. This chain uses TRBV20-1 with TRBJ1-6, with D perhaps TRBD1 (6 bases). Germline lookup yields CDR1 DFQATT and CDR2 SNEGSKA (reference sequence). Trimming left V 5 bases short and J 7 bases short, with 12 bases between. This CDR3 is built from 13 residues. The CDR3 DNA follows: TGCAGTGCTTCTTACAGGGAGAATTCACCCCTCCACTTT. As protein: CSASYRENSPLHF.

On this clonotype: Because the CDR3 is missing its conserved closing phenylalanine or tryptophan, this is likely a read error. V is TRBV11-1 and J is TRBJ1-1, with TRBD1 identical over 8 bases. This CDR3 has 19 residues. Germline V CDR1 and CDR2: SGHAT, FQDESV (reference sequence). The ends lost 5 bases at V and 1 base at J; junction bases unmatched: 18. The CDR3: CASSMRLAGGDSWNTEAFL. The CDR3, as DNA: TGTGCCAGCAGCATGAGGCTCGCAGGGGGCGACTCGTGGAACACTGAAGCTTTCCTT.